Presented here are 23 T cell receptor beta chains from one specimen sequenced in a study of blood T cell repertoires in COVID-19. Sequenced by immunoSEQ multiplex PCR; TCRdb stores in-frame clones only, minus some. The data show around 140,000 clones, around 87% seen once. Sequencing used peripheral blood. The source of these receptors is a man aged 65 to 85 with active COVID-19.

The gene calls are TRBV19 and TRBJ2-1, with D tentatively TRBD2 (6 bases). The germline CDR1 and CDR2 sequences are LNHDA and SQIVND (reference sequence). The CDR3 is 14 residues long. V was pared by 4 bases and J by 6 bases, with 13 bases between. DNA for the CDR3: TGTGCCAGTAGTACCGGGACTCCTCCCAATGAGCAGTTCTTC. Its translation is CASSTGTPPNEQFF. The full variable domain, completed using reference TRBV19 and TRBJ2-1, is DGGITQSPKYLFRKEGQNVTLSCEQNLNHDAMYWYRQDPGQGLRLIYYSQIVNDFQKGDIAEGYSVSREKKESFPLTVTSAQKNPTAFYLCASSTGTPPNEQFFGPGTRLTVL.

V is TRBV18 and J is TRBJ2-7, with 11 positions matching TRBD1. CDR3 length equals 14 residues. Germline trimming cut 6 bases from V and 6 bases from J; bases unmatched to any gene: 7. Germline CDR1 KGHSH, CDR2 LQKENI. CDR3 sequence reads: CASSPGTGGSEQYF. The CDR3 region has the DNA TGTGCCAGCTCCCCCGGGACAGGGGGGTCCGAGCAGTACTTC.

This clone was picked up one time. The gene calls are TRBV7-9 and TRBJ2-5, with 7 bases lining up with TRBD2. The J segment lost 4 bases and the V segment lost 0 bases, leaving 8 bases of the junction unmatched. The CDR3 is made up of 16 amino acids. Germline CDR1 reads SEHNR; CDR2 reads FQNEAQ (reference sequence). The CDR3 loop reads CASSLAYRTSGETQYF. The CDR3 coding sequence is TGTGCCAGCAGCTTAGCCTACCGGACTAGTGGAGAGACCCAGTACTTC.

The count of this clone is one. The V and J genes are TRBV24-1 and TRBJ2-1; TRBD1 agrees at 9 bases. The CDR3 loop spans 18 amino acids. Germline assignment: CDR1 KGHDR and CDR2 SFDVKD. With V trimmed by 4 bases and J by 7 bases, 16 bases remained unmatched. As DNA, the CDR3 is TGTGCCACCAGTGACCGGTCGGGAAGGGACAGGGACCGGAATGAGCAGTTCTTC. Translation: CATSDRSGRDRDRNEQFF.

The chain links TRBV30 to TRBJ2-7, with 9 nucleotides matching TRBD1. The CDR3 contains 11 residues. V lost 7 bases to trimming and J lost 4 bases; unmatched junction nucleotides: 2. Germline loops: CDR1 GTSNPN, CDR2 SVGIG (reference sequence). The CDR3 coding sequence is TGTGCCTACGGACAGGGGTACGAGCAGTACTTC. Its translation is CAYGQGYEQYF.

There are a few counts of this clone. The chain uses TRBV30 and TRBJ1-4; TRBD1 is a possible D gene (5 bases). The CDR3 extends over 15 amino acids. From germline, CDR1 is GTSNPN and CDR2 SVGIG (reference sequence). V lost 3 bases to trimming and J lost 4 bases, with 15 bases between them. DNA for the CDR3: TGTGCCTGGAGGGACTTGGGGGGGATTAATGAAAAACTGTTTTTT. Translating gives CAWRDLGGINEKLFF.

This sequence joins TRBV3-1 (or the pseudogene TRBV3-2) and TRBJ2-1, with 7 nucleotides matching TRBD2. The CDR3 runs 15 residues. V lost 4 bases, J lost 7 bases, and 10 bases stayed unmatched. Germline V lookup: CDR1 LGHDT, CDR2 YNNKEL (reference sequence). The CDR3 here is CASSRRDYRGNEQFF. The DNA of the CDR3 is TGTGCCAGCAGCCGTCGGGACTACAGAGGGAATGAGCAGTTCTTC.

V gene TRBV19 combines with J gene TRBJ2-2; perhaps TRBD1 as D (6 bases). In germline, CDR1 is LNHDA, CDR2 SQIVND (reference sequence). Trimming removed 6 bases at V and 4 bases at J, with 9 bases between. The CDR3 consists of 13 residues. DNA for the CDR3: TGTGCCAGTAGGGACAGACCCACCGGGGAGCTGTTTTTT. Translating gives CASRDRPTGELFF.

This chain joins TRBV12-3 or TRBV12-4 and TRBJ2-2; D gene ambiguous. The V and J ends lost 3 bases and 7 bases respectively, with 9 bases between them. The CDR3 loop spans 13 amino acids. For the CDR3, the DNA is TGTGCCAGCAGTTTCGGGTCGCGCGGGGAGCTGTTTTTT. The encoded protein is CASSFGSRGELFF.

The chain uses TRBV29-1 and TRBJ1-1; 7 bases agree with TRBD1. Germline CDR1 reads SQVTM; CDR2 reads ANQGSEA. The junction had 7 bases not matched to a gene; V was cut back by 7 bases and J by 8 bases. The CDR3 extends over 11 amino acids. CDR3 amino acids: CSGDRAGEAFF. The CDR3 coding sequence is TGCAGCGGTGACAGGGCTGGGGAAGCTTTCTTT.

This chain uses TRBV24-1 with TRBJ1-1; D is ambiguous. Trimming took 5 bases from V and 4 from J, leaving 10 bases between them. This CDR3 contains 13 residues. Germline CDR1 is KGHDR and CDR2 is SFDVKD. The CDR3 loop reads CATSVRPGTEAFF. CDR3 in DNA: TGTGCCACCAGTGTCCGACCGGGCACTGAAGCTTTCTTT.

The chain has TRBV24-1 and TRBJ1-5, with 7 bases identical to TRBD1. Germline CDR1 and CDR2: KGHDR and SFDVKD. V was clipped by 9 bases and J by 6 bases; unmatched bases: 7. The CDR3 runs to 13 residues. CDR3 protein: CATRDREGQPQHF. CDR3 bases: TGTGCCACCCGAGACAGGGAAGGTCAGCCCCAGCATTTT.

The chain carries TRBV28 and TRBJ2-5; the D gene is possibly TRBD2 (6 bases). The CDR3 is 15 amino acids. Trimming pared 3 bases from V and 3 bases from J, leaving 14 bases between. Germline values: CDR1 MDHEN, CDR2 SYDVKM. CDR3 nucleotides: TGTGCCAGCAGTTTTCGAGGGAGGAATGAAGAGACCCAGTACTTC. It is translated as CASSFRGRNEETQYF.

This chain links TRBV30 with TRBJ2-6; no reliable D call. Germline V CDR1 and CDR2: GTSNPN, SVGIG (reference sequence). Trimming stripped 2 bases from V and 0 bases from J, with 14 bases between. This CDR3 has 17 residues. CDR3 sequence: CAWSRVSTTSGANVLTF. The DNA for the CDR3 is TGTGCCTGGAGTCGGGTTTCAACAACCTCTGGGGCCAACGTCCTGACTTTC. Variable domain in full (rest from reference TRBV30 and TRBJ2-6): SQTIHQWPATLVQPVGSPLSLECTVEGTSNPNLYWYRQAAGRGLQLLFYSVGIGQISSEVPQNLSASRPQDRQFILSSKKLLLSDSGFYLCAWSRVSTTSGANVLTFGAGSRLTVL.

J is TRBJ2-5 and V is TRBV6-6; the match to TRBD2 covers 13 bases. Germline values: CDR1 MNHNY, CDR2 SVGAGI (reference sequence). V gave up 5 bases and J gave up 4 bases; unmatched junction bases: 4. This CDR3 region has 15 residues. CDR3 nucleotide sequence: TGTGCCAGCAGTCGGACTAGCGGGAGTCGAGAGACCCAGTACTTC. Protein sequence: CASSRTSGSRETQYF.

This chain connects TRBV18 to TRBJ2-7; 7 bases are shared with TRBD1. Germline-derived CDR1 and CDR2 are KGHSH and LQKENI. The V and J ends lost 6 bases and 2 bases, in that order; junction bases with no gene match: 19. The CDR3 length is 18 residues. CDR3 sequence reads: CASSMDRNLLSPTYEQYF. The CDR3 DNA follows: TGTGCCAGCTCGATGGACAGGAATCTCCTTTCCCCAACCTACGAGCAGTACTTC.

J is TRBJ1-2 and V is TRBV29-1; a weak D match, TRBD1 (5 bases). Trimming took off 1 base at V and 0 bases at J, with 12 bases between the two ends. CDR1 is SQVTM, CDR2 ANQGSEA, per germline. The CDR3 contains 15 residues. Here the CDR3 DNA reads TGCAGCGTTGAAGGGCGGGGGAGAGCTAACTATGGCTACACCTTC. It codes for CSVEGRGRANYGYTF.

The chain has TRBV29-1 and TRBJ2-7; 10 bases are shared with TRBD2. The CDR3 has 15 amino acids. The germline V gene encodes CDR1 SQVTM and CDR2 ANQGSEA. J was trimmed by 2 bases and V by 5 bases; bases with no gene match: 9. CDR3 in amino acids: CSVHIAGGVPYEQYF. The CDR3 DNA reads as TGCAGCGTTCATATAGCGGGAGGAGTCCCCTACGAGCAGTACTTC.

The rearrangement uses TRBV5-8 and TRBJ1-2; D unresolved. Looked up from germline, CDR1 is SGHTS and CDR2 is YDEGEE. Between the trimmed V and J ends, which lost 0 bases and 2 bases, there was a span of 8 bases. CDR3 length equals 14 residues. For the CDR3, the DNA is TGTGCCAGCAGCTTGGGCAGGAACAACTATGGCTACACCTTC. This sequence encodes CASSLGRNNYGYTF.

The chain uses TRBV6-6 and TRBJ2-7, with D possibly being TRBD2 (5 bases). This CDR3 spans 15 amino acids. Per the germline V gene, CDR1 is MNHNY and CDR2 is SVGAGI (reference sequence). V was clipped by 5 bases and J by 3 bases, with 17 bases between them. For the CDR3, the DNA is TGTGCCAGCAGTACCCCGGGCAGTGGACTCTACGAGCAGTACTTC. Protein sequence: CASSTPGSGLYEQYF.

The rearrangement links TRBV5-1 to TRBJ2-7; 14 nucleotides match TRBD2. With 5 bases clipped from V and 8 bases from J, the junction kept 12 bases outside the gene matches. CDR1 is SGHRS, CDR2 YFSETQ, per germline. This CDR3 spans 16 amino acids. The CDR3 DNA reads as TGCGCCAGCAGTTCCCGAATGGGACTAGCGGGAGATCAGCAGTACTTC. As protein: CASSSRMGLAGDQQYF.

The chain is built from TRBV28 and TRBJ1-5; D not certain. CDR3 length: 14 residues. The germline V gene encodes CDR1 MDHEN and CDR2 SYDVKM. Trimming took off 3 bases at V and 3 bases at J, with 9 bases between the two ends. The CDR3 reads CASSFRRDNQPQHF. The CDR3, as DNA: TGTGCCAGCAGTTTTAGGAGGGACAATCAGCCCCAGCATTTT.

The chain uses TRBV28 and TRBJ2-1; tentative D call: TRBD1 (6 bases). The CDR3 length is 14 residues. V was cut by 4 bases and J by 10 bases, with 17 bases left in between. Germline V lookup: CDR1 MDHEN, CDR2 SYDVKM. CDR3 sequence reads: CASSSHPRGSEQFF. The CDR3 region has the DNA TGTGCCAGCAGTTCCCACCCCAGGGGTTCGGAGCAGTTCTTC.